The rows below give T cell receptor beta chains drawn from one sample of a study of OX40 agonist ivuxolimab in advanced cancers. Some clones are missing from TCRdb's copy, which holds only in-frame ones; the method was immunoSEQ multiplex PCR. This table has about 6,900 clones, about 70% appearing once. This sample comprised CD4+ or CD8+ T cells sorted from blood, obtained in a trial of the OX40 agonist ivuxolimab. The receptors stem from an adult with an advanced solid tumor such as melanoma, head and neck, liver or kidney cancer. CDR3s include the opening cysteine and the closing phenylalanine or tryptophan. The D gene is left open where the match is weak. Size is stated for part of the rows, as once, few or many counts, or as a class when the clone is expanded.

d_call	v_call	j_call	clone_size	cdr3_nt	cdr3_aa
-	TRBV18	TRBJ2-1	-	TGTGCCAGCTCAGGAACAGGGTACTACAATGAGCAGTTCTTC	CASSGTGYYNEQFF
TRBD2	TRBV27	TRBJ2-5	few	TGTGCCAGCAGTTTATCCTCAGCGGGAGTGGCTAGAGAGACCCAGTACTTC	CASSLSSAGVARETQYF
-	TRBV18	TRBJ1-1	-	TGTGCCAGTTCCGAGCGGGCGAACACTGAAGCTTTCTTT	CASSERANTEAFF
TRBD1	TRBV28	TRBJ2-7	-	TGTGCCAGCAGTTTCAGGGGGTCCTACGAGCAGTACTTC	CASSFRGSYEQYF
-	TRBV18	TRBJ1-5	-	TGTGCCAGCTCACCACCGGGACGGATCAATCAGCCCCAGCATTTT	CASSPPGRINQPQHF
TRBD2	TRBV13	TRBJ2-7	-	TGTGCCAGCCGCGGGGGGGAGGGTTACGAGCAGTACTTC	CASRGGEGYEQYF
-	TRBV19	TRBJ2-1	-	TGTGCCAGTAGTATAGGGGACCAGGCCTACAATGAGCAGTTCTTC	CASSIGDQAYNEQFF
TRBD2	TRBV4-2	TRBJ2-5	-	TGTGCCAGCAGCCAAGATCACCTTTGGGGAGGGCGAGGGGAGACCCAGTACTTC	CASSQDHLWGGRGETQYF
-	TRBV7-2	TRBJ2-7	-	TGTGCCAGCAGCTCCTCCCTACAGGGCTACGAGCAGTACTTC	CASSSSLQGYEQYF
-	TRBV6-5	TRBJ2-1	-	TGTGCCAGCAGTTACTCGATTACAGAGCAGTACAATGAGCAGTTCTTC	CASSYSITEQYNEQFF
-	TRBV27	TRBJ1-2	-	TGTGCCAGCAGAAAACCGACAGGCGGAGCGGTTGGCTACACCTTC	CASRKPTGGAVGYTF
-	TRBV7-9	TRBJ2-3	once	TGTGCCAGCAGCTTAGGGACAGTATCAGATACGCAGTATTTT	CASSLGTVSDTQYF
TRBD1	TRBV27	TRBJ2-3	-	TGTGCCAGCAGTTACACAGGGGTCGGCACAGATACGCAGTATTTT	CASSYTGVGTDTQYF
TRBD2	TRBV7-1	TRBJ2-7	-	TGTGCCAGCAGCCCTGGGGTAGGGGAGGGGTACGAGCAGTACTTC	CASSPGVGEGYEQYF
-	TRBV13	TRBJ2-1	-	TGTGCCAGCAGCCCTCCGAGGACTGTTGAGCAGTTCTTC	CASSPPRTVEQFF
TRBD2	TRBV9	TRBJ2-1	-	TGTGCCAGCAGCTTCTGGCCCAACGGGGGGGGCGAGATATCCTACAATGAGCAGTTCTTC	CASSFWPNGGGEISYNEQFF
-	TRBV28	TRBJ2-7	-	TGTGCCAGCAGTGGGCCGAAGGAAAGCTCCTACGAGCAGTACTTC	CASSGPKESSYEQYF
TRBD1	TRBV6-5	TRBJ2-7	few	TGTGCCAGCAGTTACTCCAGACAGGGGGGCGACGAGCAGTACTTC	CASSYSRQGGDEQYF
-	TRBV27	TRBJ2-1	-	TGTGCCAGCAGTTTTAGGAATGAGCAGTTCTTC	CASSFRNEQFF
-	TRBV7-9	TRBJ1-2	-	TGTGCCAGCAGCTTAGCTGAGAACTATGGCTACACCTTC	CASSLAENYGYTF
-	TRBV2	TRBJ1-2	-	TGTGCCAGCAGTGTAGGGACGGCTGTGCTTGGCTACACCTTC	CASSVGTAVLGYTF
TRBD1	TRBV6-6	TRBJ1-4	few	TGTGCCATCGGAACAGGGGCTGCTAATGAAAAACTGTTTTTT	CAIGTGAANEKLFF
-	TRBV7-8	TRBJ2-5	-	TGTGCCAGCAGCCCCCCCCTTCAAGAGACCCAGTACTTC	CASSPPLQETQYF
TRBD1	TRBV27	TRBJ1-2	few	TGTGCCAGCAGTTTTCTGACAGGGGGCGGCTATGGCTACACCTTC	CASSFLTGGGYGYTF
-	TRBV7-8	TRBJ2-2	-	TGTGCCAGCAGCTTACATCAGGGGCCCACCGGGGAGCTGTTTTTT	CASSLHQGPTGELFF
-	TRBV19	TRBJ2-1	-	TGTGCCAGTAGTATTCTAAATGAGCAGTTCTTC	CASSILNEQFF
-	TRBV29-1	TRBJ2-4	medium-sized	TGCAGTTATTGGGGGGCGTCGGACATTCAGTACTTC	CSYWGASDIQYF
-	TRBV4-1	TRBJ2-3	-	TGCGCCAGCAGCCAAGATGGTAGCACAGATACGCAGTATTTT	CASSQDGSTDTQYF
TRBD2	TRBV28	TRBJ2-5	-	TGTGCCAGCAGTCGGACTAGCGGGAGGAGGATGGCCCAAGAGACCCAGTACTTC	CASSRTSGRRMAQETQYF
TRBD2	TRBV27	TRBJ2-2	-	TGTGCCAGCACCCCACTAGCGGGGAGCACCGGGGAGCTGTTTTTT	CASTPLAGSTGELFF
-	TRBV7-2	TRBJ2-7	medium-sized	TGTGCCAGCAGCCCCGAGAGGGTGGGCCCCTACGAGCAGTACTTC	CASSPERVGPYEQYF
-	TRBV10-2	TRBJ2-1	-	TGCGCCAGCAGCTTAGGGAGGATCTACAATGAGCAGTTCTTC	CASSLGRIYNEQFF
-	TRBV28	TRBJ1-5	-	TGTGCCAGCAGTTGGACGGGGATTAGCAATCAGCCCCAGCATTTT	CASSWTGISNQPQHF
TRBD1	TRBV11-1	TRBJ2-7	once	TGTGCCAGCAGCTGGACAGGGGGGGACGAGCAGTACTTC	CASSWTGGDEQYF
-	TRBV7-6	TRBJ2-5	once	TGTGCCAGCAGCCCCCTCGAGGGTTGGGAGACCCAGTACTTC	CASSPLEGWETQYF